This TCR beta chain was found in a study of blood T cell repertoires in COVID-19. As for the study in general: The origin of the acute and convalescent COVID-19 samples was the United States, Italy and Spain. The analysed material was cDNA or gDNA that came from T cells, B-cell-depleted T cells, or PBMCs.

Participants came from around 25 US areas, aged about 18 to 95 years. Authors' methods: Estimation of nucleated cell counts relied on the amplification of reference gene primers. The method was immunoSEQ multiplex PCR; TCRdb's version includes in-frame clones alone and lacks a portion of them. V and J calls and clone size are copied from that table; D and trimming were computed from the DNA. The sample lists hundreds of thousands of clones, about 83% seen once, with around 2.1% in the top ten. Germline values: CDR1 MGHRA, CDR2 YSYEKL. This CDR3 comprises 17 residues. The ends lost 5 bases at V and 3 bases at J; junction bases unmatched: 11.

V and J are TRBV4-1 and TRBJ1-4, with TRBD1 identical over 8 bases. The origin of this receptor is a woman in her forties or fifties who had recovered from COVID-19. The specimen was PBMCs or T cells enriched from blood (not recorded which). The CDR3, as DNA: TGCGCCAGCAGCTATAGGACAGGGTTAAAGGCTAATGAAAAACTGTTTTTT. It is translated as CASSYRTGLKANEKLFF.